The clone carrying this TCR beta chain has ten or more counts. Its antigen is unknown. TCRdb re-analysed the 5' RACE reads in MiXCR, keeping a single row per CDR3 protein. The sample shows approximately 100,000 distinct CDR3 sequences, nearly 25% of them seen only once. This entry is derived from a study of CD8 T cells in ankylosing spondylitis. Findings and limits, study-wide: Researchers reportedly found disease-linked clones significantly enriched in matched ankylosing spondylitis synovial fluid.

Sequenced: synovial fluid, either unsorted or a sorted T cell fraction (not recorded which). The source of this sequence is a male donor with ankylosing spondylitis.

The CDR3 coding sequence is TGTGCCAGCAGTAGGGACACCGGGGAGCTGTTTTTT. Translating gives CASSRDTGELFF. This chain links TRBV12-3 or TRBV12-4 with TRBJ2-2; D remains unclear. The germline V and J ends were trimmed by 5 bases and 3 bases, with 4 bases remaining between them. This CDR3 comprises 12 residues.